These T cell receptor beta chains were read from a single sample in a study of T-cell memory formation after mild COVID-19. TCRdb passed the 5' RACE reads through MiXCR, listing each CDR3 protein once. The table has about 250,000 distinct CDR3 sequences, roughly 15% seen once. Sequences were obtained from PBMCs or a T cell subset sorted from them (not recorded which). All receptors come from a man aged 18 to 30 who had mild COVID-19 (a few samples of this study predate the infection). Cell type and time point are not known. Both conserved end residues are trimmed from each CDR3.

TRBJ2-1 TRBV27 14 ASSRTSGGTYNEQF
TRBJ1-5 TRBV5-6 14 ASSRGTGGRNQPQH
TRBJ1-3 TRBV12-3/TRBV12-4 13 ASSPLAGSGNTIY
TRBJ2-7 TRBV28 10 ASRENSYEQY
TRBJ2-5 TRBV5-1 12 ASSLIRGQETQY
TRBJ2-5 TRBV5-1 13 ASMDVAGGRETQY
TRBJ1-5 TRBV12-3/TRBV12-4 10 ASSFVGGPQH
TRBJ2-2 TRBV20-1 10 SARDLGGELF
TRBJ1-5 TRBV7-2 11 ASGPRGEQPQH
TRBJ2-7 TRBV20-1 13 SARAGGGNRGEQY